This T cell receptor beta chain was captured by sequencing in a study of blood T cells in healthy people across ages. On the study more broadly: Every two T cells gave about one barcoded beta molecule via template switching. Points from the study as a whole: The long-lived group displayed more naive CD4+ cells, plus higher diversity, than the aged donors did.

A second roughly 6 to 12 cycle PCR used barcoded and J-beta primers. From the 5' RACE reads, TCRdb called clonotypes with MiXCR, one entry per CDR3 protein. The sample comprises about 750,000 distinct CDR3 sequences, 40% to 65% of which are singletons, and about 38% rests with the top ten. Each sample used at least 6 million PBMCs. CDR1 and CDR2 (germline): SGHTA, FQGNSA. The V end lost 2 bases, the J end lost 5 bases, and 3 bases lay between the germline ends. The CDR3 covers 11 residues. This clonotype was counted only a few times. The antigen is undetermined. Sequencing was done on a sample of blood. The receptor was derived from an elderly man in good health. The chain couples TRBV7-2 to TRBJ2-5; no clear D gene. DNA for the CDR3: TGTGCCAGCAGCTTAACGGAGACCCAGTACTTC. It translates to CASSLTETQYF. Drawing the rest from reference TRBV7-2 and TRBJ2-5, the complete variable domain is GAGVSQSPSNKVTEKGKDVELRCDPISGHTALYWYRQSLGQGLEFLIYFQGNSAPDKSGLPSDRFSAERTGGSVSTLTIQRTQQEDSAVYLCASSLTETQYFGPGTRLLVL.